Included here is one T cell receptor beta chain sequence, with context. Its target is unknown. Germline-derived CDR1 and CDR2 are LNHDA and SQIVND (reference sequence). Trimming removed 3 bases from V and 7 bases from J; junction bases left unmatched: 10. CDR3 size: 15 residues. The sample comes from a study of cytomegalovirus exposure and HLA in healthy donors. Overall study: Earlier, some 170 million T cells were analyzed, and more than 100 million unique TCR beta sequences were found among them. General observations from the study: Some V segments, TRBV6-2 and TRBV6-3 among them, were indistinguishable and were therefore excluded. The study listed under 200 cytomegalovirus-associated TCR beta chains.

PCR amplification relied on 60 Vbeta primers (plus 13 Jbeta primers). Sequencing was performed with immunoSEQ multiplex PCR; in TCRdb, only in-frame clones are kept and a portion is missing. The sample contains approximately 110,000 clones, around 77% of which appear only once. Healthy bone marrow donors made up the donors. The specimen sequenced was PBMCs. The TCR originated in a woman aged 25 to 45 in good health and CMV-seropositive. The rearrangement links TRBV19 to TRBJ2-7, with 9 bases matching TRBD1. In nucleotides, the CDR3 is TGTGCCAGTAGTATTCCGGGACAGGGACTTAAAGAGCAGTACTTC. Protein sequence: CASSIPGQGLKEQYF.